This TCR beta chain derives from a study of CD8 T cells in ankylosing spondylitis. Regarding the study as a whole: About 8 highly homologous variants made up a TCR beta motif, and this motif appeared characteristic of ankylosing spondylitis blood. Significant enrichment of disease-linked clones was reportedly seen in matched ankylosing spondylitis synovial fluid.

Using quantitative 5'-RACE with molecular barcodes, the authors made TCR beta libraries. TCRdb reprocessed the 5' RACE reads via MiXCR and lists one record per CDR3 protein. The table has approximately 300,000 distinct CDR3 sequences, 7.5% to 9% seen once. Trimming took 5 bases from V and 7 from J, leaving 15 bases between them. The CDR3 is made up of 14 amino acids. On this clonotype itself: What it binds is unknown.

This receptor was obtained from a male donor with ankylosing spondylitis. The chain employs TRBV12-3 or TRBV12-4 and TRBJ1-5; tentative D call: TRBD1 (6 bases). The source material was blood, either unsorted or a sorted T cell fraction (not recorded which). DNA for the CDR3: TGTGCCAGCAGTCCCAATAGGGGGATCCAGCCCCAGCATTTT. Translating gives CASSPNRGIQPQHF.